The text below deals with one T cell receptor (beta chain). Its antigen is as yet unknown. The study made its TCR cDNA through 5'RACE template switching. That step introduced a universal primer site along with UMIs. From the 5' RACE reads, TCRdb called clonotypes with MiXCR, one entry per CDR3 protein. The profile shows 550,000 or so distinct CDR3 sequences, less than 20% of them singletons. The data were taken from a study of T cells after yellow fever vaccination. Overall study: Researchers used SMART-Seq v4 Ultra Low Input to prepare fractions that had low cell numbers. Study results and limitations: Abundant clonotypes from the bulk population could get into FACS-sorted repertoires as contaminants. CD4 and CD8 compartments shared a small share of clonotypes.

Germline CDR1 reads SGHTA; CDR2 reads FQGNSA. Trimming removed 4 bases at V and 7 bases at J, with 9 bases between. The CDR3 extends over 12 amino acids. Specimen: PBMCs, collected 15 days after the yellow fever booster vaccination. This receptor was identified in a man aged 25 to 40 who received the YFV17D yellow fever vaccine. The rearrangement joins TRBV7-2 to TRBJ2-3; tentatively, D is TRBD1 (7 bases). The CDR3 reads CASSSGGYTQYF. As DNA, the CDR3 is TGTGCCAGCAGCTCAGGGGGGTATACGCAGTATTTT.